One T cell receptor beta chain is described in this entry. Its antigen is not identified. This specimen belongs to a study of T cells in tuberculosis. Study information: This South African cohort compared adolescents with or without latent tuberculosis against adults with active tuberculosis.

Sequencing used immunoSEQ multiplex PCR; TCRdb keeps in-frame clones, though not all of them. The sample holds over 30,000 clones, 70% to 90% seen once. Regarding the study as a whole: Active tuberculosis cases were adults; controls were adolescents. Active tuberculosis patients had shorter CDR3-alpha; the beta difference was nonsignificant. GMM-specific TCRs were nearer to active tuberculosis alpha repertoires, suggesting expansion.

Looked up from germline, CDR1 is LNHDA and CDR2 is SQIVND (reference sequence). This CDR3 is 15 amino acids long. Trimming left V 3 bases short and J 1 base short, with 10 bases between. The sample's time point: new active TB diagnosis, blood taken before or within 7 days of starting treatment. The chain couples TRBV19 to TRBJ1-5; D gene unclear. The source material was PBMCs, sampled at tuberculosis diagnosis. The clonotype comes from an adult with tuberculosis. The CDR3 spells CASSIEGESNQPQHF. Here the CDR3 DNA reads TGTGCCAGTAGTATTGAGGGCGAGAGCAATCAGCCCCAGCATTTT.